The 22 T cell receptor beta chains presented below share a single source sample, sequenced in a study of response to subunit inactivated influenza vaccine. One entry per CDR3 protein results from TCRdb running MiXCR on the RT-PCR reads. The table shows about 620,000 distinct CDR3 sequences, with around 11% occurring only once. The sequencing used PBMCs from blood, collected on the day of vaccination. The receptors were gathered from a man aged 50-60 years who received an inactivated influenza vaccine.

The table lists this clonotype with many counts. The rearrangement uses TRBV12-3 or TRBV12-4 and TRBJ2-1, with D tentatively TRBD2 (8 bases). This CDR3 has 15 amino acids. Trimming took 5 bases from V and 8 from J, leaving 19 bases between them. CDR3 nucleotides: TGTGCCAGCAGTCACCTCGGGACAGCGGGGGATGAGCAGTTCTTC. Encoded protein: CASSHLGTAGDEQFF.

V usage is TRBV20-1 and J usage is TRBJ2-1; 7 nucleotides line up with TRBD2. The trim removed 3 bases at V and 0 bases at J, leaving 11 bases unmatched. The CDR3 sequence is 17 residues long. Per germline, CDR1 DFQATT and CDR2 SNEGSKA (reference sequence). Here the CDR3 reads CSASRASGLSSYNEQFF. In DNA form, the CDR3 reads TGCAGTGCTAGTAGGGCTAGCGGCCTGAGCTCCTACAATGAGCAGTTCTTC.

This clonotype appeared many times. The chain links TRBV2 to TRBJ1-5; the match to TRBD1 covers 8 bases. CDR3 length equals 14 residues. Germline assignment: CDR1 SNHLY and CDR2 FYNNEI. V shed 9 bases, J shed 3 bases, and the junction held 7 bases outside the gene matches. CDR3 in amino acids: CASKQGEDNQPQHF. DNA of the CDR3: TGTGCCAGTAAACAGGGGGAAGACAATCAGCCCCAGCATTTT.

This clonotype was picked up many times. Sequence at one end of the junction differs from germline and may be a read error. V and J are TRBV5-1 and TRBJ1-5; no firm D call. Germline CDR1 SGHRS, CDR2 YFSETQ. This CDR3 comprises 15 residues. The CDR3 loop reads CASSLDGDSNQPQHF. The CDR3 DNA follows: TGTGCCAGCAGCTTGGACGGGGATAGCAATCAGCCCCAGCATTTT.

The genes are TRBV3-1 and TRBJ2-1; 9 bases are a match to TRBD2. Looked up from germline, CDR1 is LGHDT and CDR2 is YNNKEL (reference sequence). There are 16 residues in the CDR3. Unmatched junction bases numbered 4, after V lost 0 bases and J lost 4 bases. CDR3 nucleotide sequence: TGTGCCAGCAGCCAAGAGTTGACTAGCGGATACAATGAGCAGTTCTTC. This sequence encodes CASSQELTSGYNEQFF.

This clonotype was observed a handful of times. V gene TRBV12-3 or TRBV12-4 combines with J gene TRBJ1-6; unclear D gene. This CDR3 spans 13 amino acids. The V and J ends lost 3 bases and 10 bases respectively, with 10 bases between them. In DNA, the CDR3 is TGTGCCAGCAGTTTTTACGAGGCCTCACCCCTCCACTTT. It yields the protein CASSFYEASPLHF.

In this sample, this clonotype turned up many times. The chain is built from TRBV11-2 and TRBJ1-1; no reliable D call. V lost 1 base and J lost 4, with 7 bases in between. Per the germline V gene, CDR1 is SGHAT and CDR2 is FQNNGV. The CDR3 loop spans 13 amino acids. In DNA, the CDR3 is TGTGCCAGCAGCTTAGTCTCTGGCACTGAAGCTTTCTTT. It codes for CASSLVSGTEAFF.

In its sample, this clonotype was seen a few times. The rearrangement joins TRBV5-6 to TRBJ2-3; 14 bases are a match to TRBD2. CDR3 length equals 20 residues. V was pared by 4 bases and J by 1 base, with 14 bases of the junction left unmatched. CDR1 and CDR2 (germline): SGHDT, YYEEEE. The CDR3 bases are TGTGCCAGCAGCGTTCCCGCAATTTGGACTAGCGGGGGGCGCACAGATACGCAGTATTTT. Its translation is CASSVPAIWTSGGRTDTQYF.

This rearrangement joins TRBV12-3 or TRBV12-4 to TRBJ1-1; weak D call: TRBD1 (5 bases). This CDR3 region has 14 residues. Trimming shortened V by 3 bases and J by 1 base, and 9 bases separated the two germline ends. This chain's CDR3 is CASSFEGTNTEAFF. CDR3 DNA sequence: TGTGCCAGCAGTTTTGAGGGGACGAACACTGAAGCTTTCTTT.

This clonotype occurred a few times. This CDR3 is CASSLVGGSSYEQYF. The CDR3 region has the DNA TGTGCCAGCAGCTTAGTTGGGGGGAGCTCCTACGAGCAGTACTTC. The chain is built from TRBV11-2 and TRBJ2-7; TRBD2 might be the D (6 bases). CDR3 length: 15 residues. The germline V and J ends were trimmed by 1 base and 0 bases, with 10 bases remaining between them. CDR1 and CDR2 (germline): SGHAT, FQNNGV.

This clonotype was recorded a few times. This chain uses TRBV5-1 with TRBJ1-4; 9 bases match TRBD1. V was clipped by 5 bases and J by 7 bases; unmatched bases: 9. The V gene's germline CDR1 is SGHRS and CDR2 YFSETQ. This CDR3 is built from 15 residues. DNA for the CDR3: TGCGCCAGCAGTCGTAACAGGGGGCTGAGTGAAAAACTGTTTTTT. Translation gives CASSRNRGLSEKLFF.

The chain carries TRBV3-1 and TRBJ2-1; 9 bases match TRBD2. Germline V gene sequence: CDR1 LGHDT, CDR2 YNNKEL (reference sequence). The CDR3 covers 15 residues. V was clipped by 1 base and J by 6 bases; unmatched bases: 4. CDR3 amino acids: CASSQVQTSGNEQFF. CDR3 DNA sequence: TGTGCCAGCAGCCAAGTCCAGACTAGCGGCAATGAGCAGTTCTTC.

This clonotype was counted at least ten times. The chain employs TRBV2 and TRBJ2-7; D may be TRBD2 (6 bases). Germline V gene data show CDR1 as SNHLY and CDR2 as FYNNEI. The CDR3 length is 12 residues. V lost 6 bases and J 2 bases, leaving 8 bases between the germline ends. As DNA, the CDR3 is TGTGCCAGCAGGGAGGGAACCTACGAGCAGTACTTC. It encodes CASREGTYEQYF.

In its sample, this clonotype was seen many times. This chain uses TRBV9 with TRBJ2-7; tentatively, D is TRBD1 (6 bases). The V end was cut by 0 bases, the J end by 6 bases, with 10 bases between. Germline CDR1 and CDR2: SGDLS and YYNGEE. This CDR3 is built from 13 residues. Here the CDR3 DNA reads TGTGCCAGCAGCGTAGATTTCAGGGGCGAGCAGTACTTC. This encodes CASSVDFRGEQYF.

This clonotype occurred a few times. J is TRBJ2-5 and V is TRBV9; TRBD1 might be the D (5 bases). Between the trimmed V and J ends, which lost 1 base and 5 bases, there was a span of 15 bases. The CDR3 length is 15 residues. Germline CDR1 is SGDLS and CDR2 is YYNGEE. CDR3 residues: CASSVTGDLPETQYF. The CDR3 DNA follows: TGTGCCAGCAGCGTAACAGGCGACCTTCCCGAGACCCAGTACTTC. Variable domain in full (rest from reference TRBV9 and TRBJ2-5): DSGVTQTPKHLITATGQRVTLRCSPRSGDLSVYWYQQSLDQGLQFLIQYYNGEERAKGNILERFSAQQFPDLHSELNLSSLELGDSALYFCASSVTGDLPETQYFGPGTRLLVL.

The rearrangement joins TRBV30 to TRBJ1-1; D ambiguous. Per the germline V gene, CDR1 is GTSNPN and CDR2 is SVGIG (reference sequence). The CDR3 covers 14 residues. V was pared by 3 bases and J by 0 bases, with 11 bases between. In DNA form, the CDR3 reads TGTGCCTGGAGACGGGATGAGATGAACACTGAAGCTTTCTTT. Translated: CAWRRDEMNTEAFF. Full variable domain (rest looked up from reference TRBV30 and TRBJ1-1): SQTIHQWPATLVQPVGSPLSLECTVEGTSNPNLYWYRQAAGRGLQLLFYSVGIGQISSEVPQNLSASRPQDRQFILSSKKLLLSDSGFYLCAWRRDEMNTEAFFGQGTRLTVV.

CDR3 DNA: TGTGCCAGCGATCGGGGACTAGCGGGGGATAATGAGCAGTTCTTC. It encodes CASDRGLAGDNEQFF. The gene calls are TRBV7-9 and TRBJ2-1, with TRBD2 identical over 14 bases. This CDR3 has 15 amino acids. Germline V gene sequence: CDR1 SEHNR, CDR2 FQNEAQ (reference sequence). J lost 7 bases, V lost 8 bases, and 7 bases had no gene match. Using reference TRBV7-9 and TRBJ2-1 for the parts outside the CDR3, the full variable domain is DTGVSQNPRHKITKRGQNVTFRCDPISEHNRLYWYRQTLGQGPEFLTYFQNEAQLEKSRLLSDRFSAERPKGSFSTLEIQRTEQGDSAMYLCASDRGLAGDNEQFFGPGTRLTVL.

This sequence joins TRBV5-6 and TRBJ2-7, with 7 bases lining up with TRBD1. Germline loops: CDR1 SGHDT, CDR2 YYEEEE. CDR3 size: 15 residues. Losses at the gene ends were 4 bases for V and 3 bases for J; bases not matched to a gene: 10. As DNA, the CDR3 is TGTGCCAGCAGCCTGACAGGGTTTAAGGACTACGAGCAGTACTTC. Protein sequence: CASSLTGFKDYEQYF.

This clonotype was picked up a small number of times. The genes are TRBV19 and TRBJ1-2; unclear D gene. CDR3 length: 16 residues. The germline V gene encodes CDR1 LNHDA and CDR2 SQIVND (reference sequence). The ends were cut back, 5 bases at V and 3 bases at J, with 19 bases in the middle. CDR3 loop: CASSGVSVEGHYGYTF. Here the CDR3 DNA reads TGTGCCAGTAGTGGAGTGAGTGTAGAGGGTCACTATGGCTACACCTTC.

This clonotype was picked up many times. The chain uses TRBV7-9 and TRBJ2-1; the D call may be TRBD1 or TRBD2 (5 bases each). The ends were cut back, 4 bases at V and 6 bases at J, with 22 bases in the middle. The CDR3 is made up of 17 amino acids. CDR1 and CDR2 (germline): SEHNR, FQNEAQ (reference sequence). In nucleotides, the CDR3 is TGTGCCAGCAGCTGGGGGTTGACGCCGGGCTTAGTCAATGAGCAGTTCTTC. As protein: CASSWGLTPGLVNEQFF.

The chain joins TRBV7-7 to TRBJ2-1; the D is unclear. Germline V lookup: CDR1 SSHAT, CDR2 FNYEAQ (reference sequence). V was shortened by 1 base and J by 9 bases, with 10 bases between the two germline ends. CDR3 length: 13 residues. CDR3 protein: CASSLGPGREQFF. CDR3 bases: TGTGCCAGCAGCTTAGGTCCAGGACGTGAGCAGTTCTTC.

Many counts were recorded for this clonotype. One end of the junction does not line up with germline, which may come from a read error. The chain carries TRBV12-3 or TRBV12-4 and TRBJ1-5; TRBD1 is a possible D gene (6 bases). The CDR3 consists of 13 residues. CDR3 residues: CASSLGGVQPQHF. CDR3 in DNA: TGTGCCAGCAGCTTAGGGGGGGTTCAACCCCAGCATTTT.